Ten or more counts support the clone carrying this T cell receptor (beta chain). What it binds is not known. This sample was taken from a study of T-cell reconstitution after alpha-beta-depleted transplantation in children. Study conclusions and caveats: Reportedly, alpha-beta T cells present about two months post-transplant originated from several hundred expanded clones of graft origin.

The CDR3 runs to 16 residues. CDR1 and CDR2 from the germline V gene are LGHNA and YNFKEQ. V dropped 4 bases and J dropped 8; count of bases not matched to a gene: 10. This sample's TCRbeta library carried unique molecular identifier barcodes. TCRdb re-called the PCR reads with MiXCR, one entry per CDR3 protein. This table holds a few hundred thousand distinct CDR3 sequences, roughly 7% found once. V gene TRBV4-2 combines with J gene TRBJ2-1; 11 bases are a match to TRBD2. The sequence was obtained from a boy younger than 10 with acute lymphoblastic leukemia, due to receive a stem cell transplant. This material consisted of PBMCs, taken before TCRalphabeta/CD19-depleted stem cell transplant. The CDR3 sequence is CASSPSTSGMSDEQFF. In DNA, the CDR3 is TGTGCCAGCAGCCCATCGACTAGCGGGATGTCCGATGAGCAGTTCTTC.